These 23 T cell receptor beta chains share one sample of origin, sequenced in a study of regulatory T cells in long-lasting Graves disease. Time point denoted: newly diagnosed GD, antithyroid drugs for less than 3 months. PBMCs provided the RNA from which the TCR library was made. To make TCR beta libraries, researchers used iRepertoire HTBI primers and Arm-PCR of CDR3 regions. Using its own MiXCR run on the multiplex PCR reads, TCRdb lists one record per CDR3 protein. The top ten hold under 20% of the sample, which has 390,000 or so distinct CDR3 sequences, 10% to 15% seen once. The sample also formed part of further work on T cells in Graves' hyperthyroidism and ophthalmopathy.

Sequenced here: peripheral blood mononuclear cells (PBMCs), sampled at new diagnosis, from a patient treated with antithyroid drugs. The receptors stem from a woman under 30 with Graves disease.

This clonotype showed up just a few times. This chain uses TRBV6-1 with TRBJ2-3; the D is unclear. The CDR3 contains 14 residues. Trimming shortened V by 6 bases and J by 0 bases, and 10 bases separated the two germline ends. From germline, CDR1 is MNHNS and CDR2 SASEGT. The CDR3 protein is CASSRIPSTDTQYF. CDR3 coding DNA: TGTGCCAGCAGCCGAATCCCGAGCACAGATACGCAGTATTTT.

This clonotype was counted ten times or more. The chain joins TRBV6-1 to TRBJ2-5, with TRBD2 as a possible D gene (5 bases). CDR1 MNHNS and CDR2 SASEGT come from the germline V gene. The V and J ends lost 6 bases and 5 bases respectively, with 7 bases between them. The CDR3 spans 11 residues. CDR3 protein: CASRWEETQYF. In DNA form, the CDR3 reads TGTGCCAGCAGATGGGAGGAGACCCAGTACTTC.

The rearrangement uses TRBV19 and TRBJ2-5; D possibly corresponds to TRBD2 (5 bases). Germline loops: CDR1 LNHDA, CDR2 SQIVND (reference sequence). This CDR3 spans 13 amino acids. Trimming stripped 5 bases from V and 5 bases from J, with 12 bases between. The CDR3 DNA sequence: TGTGCCAGTAGTGACGGACCGGGGGAGACCCAGTACTTC. Its translation: CASSDGPGETQYF.

The table lists this clonotype with many counts. The chain couples TRBV11-2 to TRBJ2-5, with D unclear. Germline CDR1 SGHAT, CDR2 FQNNGV. This CDR3 region has 17 residues. Trimming cost V 0 bases and J 5 bases, with 19 bases left between them. The CDR3 DNA reads as TGTGCCAGCAGCTTAGACGGGTGGGCCACGGGTCGGGAGACCCAGTACTTC. Protein: CASSLDGWATGRETQYF.

With regard to this clonotype: A read error is likely here: a far larger clone is one base away. The rearrangement joins TRBV6-2 or TRBV6-3 to TRBJ1-4; 7 bases are a match to TRBD1. The J segment lost 7 bases and the V segment lost 5 bases, leaving 22 bases of the junction unmatched. From germline, CDR1 is MNHEY and CDR2 SVGEGT. The CDR3 is 19 residues long. The CDR3 region is CASSESDRPKLLGSEKLFF. CDR3 DNA sequence: TGTGCCAGCAGTGAGTCGGACAGGCCAAAGCTACTCGGCAGTGAAAAACTGTTTTTT.

This clonotype was counted at least ten times. The J gene is TRBJ1-1, the V gene TRBV12-3 or TRBV12-4, with 7 bases lining up with TRBD1. V lost 5 bases and J lost 5; bases outside the gene matches: 8. CDR3 length: 14 amino acids. CDR3 amino acids: CASSGRDSQTEAFF. DNA of the CDR3: TGTGCCAGCAGTGGGAGGGACAGCCAAACTGAAGCTTTCTTT.

This clonotype was seen many times. The chain couples TRBV18 to TRBJ1-1; no clear D. The V and J ends lost 3 bases and 0 bases respectively, with 11 bases between them. Germline V gene lookup returns CDR1 KGHSH and CDR2 LQKENI. This CDR3 has 15 amino acids. CDR3 bases: TGTGCCAGCTCACCGTCTCTCCACATGAACACTGAAGCTTTCTTT. Translation: CASSPSLHMNTEAFF.

Ten or more counts support this clonotype. The chain couples TRBV12-3 or TRBV12-4 to TRBJ2-7, with a weak D call TRBD1 (6 bases). The CDR3 is 15 amino acids. V was cut by 3 bases and J by 6 bases, with 18 bases left in between. The CDR3: CASSFQGMRGVEQYF. CDR3 coding DNA: TGTGCCAGCAGTTTCCAGGGGATGAGAGGAGTCGAGCAGTACTTC.

This clonotype appeared many times. The chain is built from TRBV28 and TRBJ2-1; D remains unclear. CDR3 size: 15 residues. The germline V gene has CDR1 MDHEN and CDR2 SYDVKM. V shed 4 bases and J shed 1 base, with 11 bases lying between them. CDR3 in amino acids: CASSSATSSYNEQFF. CDR3 DNA sequence: TGTGCCAGCAGTTCAGCGACCTCATCCTACAATGAGCAGTTCTTC.

The rearrangement joins TRBV4-3 to TRBJ2-7; D possibly corresponds to TRBD2 (6 bases). There are 14 residues in the CDR3. Trimming took off 1 base at V and 4 bases at J, with 11 bases between the two ends. Looked up from germline, CDR1 is LGHNA and CDR2 is YSLEER. The CDR3: CASSQASVGYEQYF. The CDR3, as DNA: TGCGCCAGCAGCCAAGCTAGCGTTGGTTACGAGCAGTACTTC.

The sample holds many counts of this clonotype. The chain joins TRBV6-2 or TRBV6-3 to TRBJ1-1, with TRBD1 matching over 8 bases. This CDR3 is 15 amino acids long. Trimming took 4 bases from V and 2 from J; bases not matched to a gene: 6. CDR1 and CDR2 from the germline V gene are MNHEY and SVGEGT. For the CDR3, the DNA is TGTGCCAGCAGTTCCTGGACAGGGCTAAACACTGAAGCTTTCTTT. Translated: CASSSWTGLNTEAFF.

Remarks on this clonotype: One junction end disagrees with the germline gene, perhaps due to a read error. This chain connects TRBV5-5 to TRBJ2-2; D is undetermined. The CDR3 is 14 residues long. Germline values: CDR1 SGHKS, CDR2 YYEKEE (reference sequence). The CDR3 nucleotides are TGTGCCGGCAGCTTGGTTCCCGCCCCCGGGGAGCTGTTTTTT. It codes for CAGSLVPAPGELFF.

This clonotype was seen a handful of times. The chain couples TRBV29-1 to TRBJ2-1; D remains unclear. Germline-derived CDR1 and CDR2 are SQVTM and ANQGSEA. The germline V and J ends were trimmed by 5 bases and 8 bases, with 7 bases remaining between them. The CDR3 has 10 residues. CDR3 in DNA: TGCAGCGTTATATCCTATGAGCAGTTCTTC. Residues: CSVISYEQFF.

This clonotype was observed at least ten times. The chain joins TRBV2 to TRBJ1-1; 9 bases line up with TRBD1. V lost 4 bases to trimming and J lost 4 bases; unmatched junction nucleotides: 16. In germline, CDR1 is SNHLY, CDR2 FYNNEI. The CDR3 loop spans 18 amino acids. CDR3 in DNA: TGTGCCAGCAGTGGAGGGGGATTACAGGGGGCCCGAGGCACTGAAGCTTTCTTT. Its translation is CASSGGGLQGARGTEAFF.

This clonotype was found a few times. The V call is TRBV11-1, the J call TRBJ2-1, with D possibly being TRBD1 or TRBD2 (6 bases each). The CDR3 length is 14 residues. Per the germline V gene, CDR1 is SGHAT and CDR2 is FQDESV (reference sequence). Trimming stripped 1 base from V and 10 bases from J, with 14 bases between. The CDR3 spells CASSLVRGGIEQFF. The CDR3, as DNA: TGTGCCAGCAGCTTAGTACGAGGGGGGATCGAGCAGTTCTTC.

The CDR3 DNA reads TGTGCCAGCAGTTCAGAGGCCCCGGGGACAGATACGCAGTATTTT. This encodes CASSSEAPGTDTQYF. The chain recombines TRBV6-5 with TRBJ2-3; TRBD2 is a possible D gene (5 bases). Trimming pared 4 bases from V and 3 bases from J, leaving 14 bases between. This CDR3 is 15 amino acids long. The germline CDR1 and CDR2 sequences are MNHEY and SVGAGI.

This clonotype has ten or more counts. The rearrangement uses TRBV6-5 and TRBJ1-4; 7 bases align to TRBD1. CDR3 length: 14 residues. From germline, CDR1 is MNHEY and CDR2 SVGAGI. After removal of 3 bases from V and 8 bases from J, the junction contained 6 bases not matched to a gene. CDR3 sequence reads: CASSYQGGDEKLFF. The DNA of the CDR3 is TGTGCCAGCAGTTATCAAGGGGGCGACGAAAAACTGTTTTTT.

The genes are TRBV27 and TRBJ2-7; D is unresolved. CDR1 and CDR2 (germline): MNHEY, SMNVEV (reference sequence). Trimming removed 2 bases from V and 6 bases from J, with 11 bases in between. This CDR3 comprises 13 residues. The CDR3 region is CASSLGVPGEQYF. The CDR3 DNA sequence: TGTGCCAGCAGTTTAGGAGTTCCAGGCGAGCAGTACTTC.

V and J are TRBV20-1 and TRBJ2-5; perhaps TRBD2 as D (7 bases). Germline V gives CDR1 DFQATT, CDR2 SNEGSKA (reference sequence). CDR3 size: 13 residues. Trimming removed 3 bases at V and 4 bases at J, with 12 bases between. CDR3 in amino acids: CSARRGGGETQYF. Written as DNA, the CDR3 is TGCAGTGCTAGGAGGGGGGGGGGAGAGACCCAGTACTTC.

This clonotype has ten or more counts. The chain joins TRBV6-5 to TRBJ2-2; 13 bases fit TRBD2. The CDR3 length is 18 residues. V shed 0 bases, J shed 2 bases, and the junction held 3 bases outside the gene matches. Germline CDR1 MNHEY, CDR2 SVGAGI. In DNA, the CDR3 is TGTGCCAGCAGTTACTCGGGACTAGCGGGGCTTAACACCGGGGAGCTGTTTTTT. This encodes CASSYSGLAGLNTGELFF.

This clonotype was counted many times. This rearrangement joins TRBV30 to TRBJ1-1; D not resolved. The CDR3 length is 15 residues. Trimming removed 3 bases from V and 5 bases from J, with 19 bases in between. The V gene's germline CDR1 is GTSNPN and CDR2 SVGIG (reference sequence). The CDR3 sequence: CAWRMGRNEKTEAFF. The CDR3 DNA is TGTGCCTGGAGAATGGGAAGAAACGAGAAGACTGAAGCTTTCTTT. Using reference TRBV30 and TRBJ1-1 for the parts outside the CDR3, the full variable domain is SQTIHQWPATLVQPVGSPLSLECTVEGTSNPNLYWYRQAAGRGLQLLFYSVGIGQISSEVPQNLSASRPQDRQFILSSKKLLLSDSGFYLCAWRMGRNEKTEAFFGQGTRLTVV.

The sample holds many counts of this clonotype. This chain joins TRBV6-2 or TRBV6-3 and TRBJ1-5, with 9 bases lining up with TRBD1. Germline assignment: CDR1 MNHEY and CDR2 SVGEGT. After removal of 5 bases from V and 0 bases from J, the junction contained 5 bases not matched to a gene. This CDR3 has 16 residues. CDR3 sequence: CASSNLQGASNQPQHF. The CDR3 bases are TGTGCCAGCAGTAATTTACAGGGGGCTAGCAATCAGCCCCAGCATTTT.

J is TRBJ2-7 and V is TRBV6-5; 7 bases fit TRBD1. Germline V gene sequence: CDR1 MNHEY, CDR2 SVGAGI. V shed 3 bases and J 1 base; nucleotides not matched to a gene: 6. This CDR3 spans 15 amino acids. CDR3 DNA: TGTGCCAGCAGTTATCTGGGACAGCCTTCCTACGAGCAGTACTTC. Protein product: CASSYLGQPSYEQYF.